Listed below are T cell receptor beta chains from one sample, sequenced in a study of blood T cell repertoires in COVID-19. Data came from immunoSEQ multiplex PCR; TCRdb stores just in-frame clones and leaves some out. There are more than 85,000 clones in the sample; 82% occur only once, and roughly a tenth lies in the top ten. The specimen was peripheral blood. These receptors all come from a man in his 70s with acute or convalescent COVID-19. The CDR3 runs from the conserved cysteine through the conserved F or W. The order of the fields is D gene, J gene, V gene, clone size, CDR3 protein, CDR3 DNA. The D gene is left open where the match is weak. The size entry is marked missing in some rows and otherwise reads once, few, many or a size class.

d_gene: .
j_gene: TRBJ1-6
v_gene: TRBV28
abundance: .
CDR3aa: CASRVQDSPLHF
CDR3nt: TGTGCCAGCAGGGTCCAGGATTCACCCCTCCACTTT

d_gene: .
j_gene: TRBJ2-7
v_gene: TRBV4-2
abundance: few
CDR3aa: CASSQAYKDYEQYF
CDR3nt: TGTGCCAGCAGCCAAGCGTACAAAGACTACGAGCAGTACTTC

d_gene: TRBD1
j_gene: TRBJ2-5
v_gene: TRBV5-5
abundance: .
CDR3aa: CASSFQQGAGETQYF
CDR3nt: TGTGCCAGCAGCTTTCAACAGGGGGCTGGTGAGACCCAGTACTTC

d_gene: TRBD1
j_gene: TRBJ2-2
v_gene: TRBV15
abundance: .
CDR3aa: CATSRFAGTANTGELFF
CDR3nt: TGTGCCACCAGCAGATTCGCCGGGACAGCGAACACCGGGGAGCTGTTTTTT

d_gene: .
j_gene: TRBJ2-1
v_gene: TRBV7-9
abundance: .
CDR3aa: CASTPRTYYNEQFF
CDR3nt: TGTGCCAGCACTCCCCGGACTTACTACAATGAGCAGTTCTTC

d_gene: .
j_gene: TRBJ1-4
v_gene: TRBV19
abundance: .
CDR3aa: CASSTKQYGNEKLFF
CDR3nt: TGTGCCAGTAGTACAAAACAGTACGGAAATGAAAAACTGTTTTTT

d_gene: .
j_gene: TRBJ1-2
v_gene: TRBV4-3
abundance: few
CDR3aa: CASSQDQGLRYGYTF
CDR3nt: TGCGCCAGCAGCCAAGATCAGGGTCTGCGCTATGGCTACACCTTC

d_gene: .
j_gene: TRBJ1-3
v_gene: TRBV30
abundance: once
CDR3aa: CAWTSLLAGRNTIYF
CDR3nt: TGTGCCTGGACTAGCCTCTTGGCAGGTCGAAACACCATATATTTT

d_gene: .
j_gene: TRBJ2-6
v_gene: TRBV6-1
abundance: .
CDR3aa: CASSENRVGANVLTF
CDR3nt: TGTGCCAGCAGTGAAAACAGGGTCGGGGCCAACGTCCTGACTTTC

d_gene: .
j_gene: TRBJ1-1
v_gene: TRBV19
abundance: .
CDR3aa: CASRAARDTEAFF
CDR3nt: TGTGCCAGTAGGGCGGCGAGGGACACTGAAGCTTTCTTT

d_gene: .
j_gene: TRBJ1-1
v_gene: TRBV27
abundance: .
CDR3aa: CASRRGGLSTEAFF
CDR3nt: TGTGCCAGCAGGCGGGGGGGTCTCAGCACTGAAGCTTTCTTT

d_gene: .
j_gene: TRBJ1-4
v_gene: TRBV2
abundance: .
CDR3aa: CASSLQGNGNEKLFF
CDR3nt: TGTGCCAGCAGTTTACAGGGAAACGGTAATGAAAAACTGTTTTTT

d_gene: TRBD2
j_gene: TRBJ2-7
v_gene: TRBV19
abundance: .
CDR3aa: CASSIYGTRGNYEQYF
CDR3nt: TGTGCCAGTAGTATTTATGGGACTAGAGGTAATTACGAGCAGTACTTC

d_gene: .
j_gene: TRBJ2-2
v_gene: TRBV7-3
abundance: .
CDR3aa: CASSLDSTNTGELFF
CDR3nt: TGTGCCAGCAGCTTGGACTCAACGAACACCGGGGAGCTGTTTTTT

d_gene: .
j_gene: TRBJ1-6
v_gene: TRBV5-1
abundance: .
CDR3aa: CASSLTGFDDQYNSPLHF
CDR3nt: TGCGCCAGCAGCTTGACAGGGTTTGATGACCAATATAATTCACCCCTCCACTTT

d_gene: .
j_gene: TRBJ1-2
v_gene: TRBV5-1
abundance: .
CDR3aa: CASSSSGVGYTF
CDR3nt: TGCGCCAGCAGCTCTTCAGGGGTAGGCTACACCTTC

d_gene: TRBD1
j_gene: TRBJ1-4
v_gene: TRBV13
abundance: .
CDR3aa: CASSLGGGRGEKLFF
CDR3nt: TGTGCCAGCAGCTTAGGAGGGGGCAGGGGTGAAAAACTGTTTTTT

d_gene: TRBD2
j_gene: TRBJ2-3
v_gene: TRBV3-1/TRBV3-2
abundance: .
CDR3aa: CASSQAGGAPDTQYF
CDR3nt: TGTGCCAGCAGCCAAGCGGGGGGAGCACCAGATACGCAGTATTTT

d_gene: TRBD2
j_gene: TRBJ2-1
v_gene: TRBV4-1
abundance: .
CDR3aa: CASSPLAGGGRYNEQFF
CDR3nt: TGCGCCAGCAGCCCCCTAGCGGGAGGGGGGCGCTACAATGAGCAGTTCTTC

d_gene: .
j_gene: TRBJ1-1
v_gene: TRBV4-1
abundance: .
CDR3aa: CASSPYEGAVTEAFF
CDR3nt: TGCGCCAGCAGCCCGTACGAAGGAGCTGTCACTGAAGCTTTCTTT

d_gene: .
j_gene: TRBJ1-4
v_gene: TRBV13
abundance: .
CDR3aa: CASSRGGWDEKLFF
CDR3nt: TGTGCCAGCAGCCGCGGGGGCTGGGATGAAAAACTGTTTTTT

d_gene: TRBD1
j_gene: TRBJ1-4
v_gene: TRBV28
abundance: .
CDR3aa: CASTGDRGSGKLFF
CDR3nt: TGTGCCAGCACCGGGGACAGGGGATCAGGAAAACTGTTTTTT

d_gene: .
j_gene: TRBJ1-1
v_gene: TRBV6-6
abundance: .
CDR3aa: CASGDSVSEAFF
CDR3nt: TGTGCCAGCGGAGACAGTGTTTCTGAAGCTTTCTTT

d_gene: TRBD1
j_gene: TRBJ1-2
v_gene: TRBV4-1
abundance: .
CDR3aa: CASSQVPGTGVYGYTF
CDR3nt: TGCGCCAGCAGCCAAGTTCCCGGGACAGGGGTATACGGCTACACCTTC

d_gene: TRBD2
j_gene: TRBJ2-7
v_gene: TRBV13
abundance: .
CDR3aa: CASSFGLAGLYEQYF
CDR3nt: TGTGCCAGCAGCTTCGGTCTAGCGGGCCTCTACGAGCAGTACTTC

d_gene: .
j_gene: TRBJ1-1
v_gene: TRBV29-1
abundance: once
CDR3aa: CSVDGQAWAEAFF
CDR3nt: TGCAGCGTTGATGGGCAGGCTTGGGCTGAAGCTTTCTTT

d_gene: TRBD1
j_gene: TRBJ1-4
v_gene: TRBV5-6
abundance: .
CDR3aa: CASSSLGTASNEKLFF
CDR3nt: TGTGCCAGCAGCTCACTTGGGACAGCTTCTAATGAAAAACTGTTTTTT

d_gene: TRBD1
j_gene: TRBJ2-1
v_gene: TRBV10-2
abundance: .
CDR3aa: CASRGGQGNNEQFF
CDR3nt: TGCGCCAGCAGGGGGGGACAGGGTAACAATGAGCAGTTCTTC

d_gene: TRBD1
j_gene: TRBJ2-7
v_gene: TRBV9
abundance: .
CDR3aa: CASSVGSGQGIDEQYF
CDR3nt: TGTGCCAGCAGCGTAGGATCTGGACAGGGGATCGACGAGCAGTACTTC

d_gene: TRBD2
j_gene: TRBJ2-7
v_gene: TRBV15
abundance: .
CDR3aa: CATSQMGLAGVVEQYF
CDR3nt: TGTGCCACCAGCCAAATGGGACTAGCGGGAGTTGTCGAGCAGTACTTC